This T cell receptor beta chain originates from a study of cytomegalovirus exposure and HLA in healthy donors. Study observations and caveats: Immune exposure was documented only through CMV serostatus. It was shown in a later analysis that HLA-associated TCR beta chains were more clonally expanded than other, equally common chains.

Worth noting for this clone: No antigen is known for it.

PCR involved 60 Vbeta and 13 Jbeta primers. In the source study's methods: A later analysis tallied 75 million to 80 million unique TCR beta chains, around 10 million of them shared. Sequencing used immunoSEQ multiplex PCR; TCRdb keeps in-frame clones, though not all of them. V and J calls and clone size are as listed in that table; D and trimming were resolved from the DNA. The data show 130,000 or so clones, around 82% seen once. From germline, CDR1 is MNHEY and CDR2 SMNVEV (reference sequence). This CDR3 has 14 amino acids. The V gene lost 6 bases and the J gene lost 8 bases, with 16 bases spanning the gap.

The receptor's source is a man between 18 and 35 years old in good health and CMV-seropositive. The V gene is TRBV27, the J gene TRBJ1-4, with D perhaps TRBD1 (5 bases). Input material: PBMCs. The CDR3 loop is CASRSGTSREKLFF. CDR3 DNA sequence: TGTGCCAGCAGATCCGGGACTAGTAGGGAAAAACTGTTTTTT.